The rows below give T cell receptor beta chains drawn from one sample of a study of shared clonotypes between healthy human individuals. Repertoires were generated with immunoSEQ multiplex PCR, while TCRdb's copy carries only in-frame clones and drops some. The sample has over a million clones; 65% to 75% are singletons. The sample comprised memory CD4+ T cells sorted from blood. Receptor source: a man younger than 35 in good health. Each CDR3 is given with its conserved first and last residue. A D gene is named only where the DNA matches it firmly. The size of a clone is reported for some rows only, either as once, few or many, or as a class for expanded clones.

>.|TRBJ1-2|.|TRBV4-3
CASSQSEAGPCYGYTF
TGCGCCAGCAGTCAATCGGAGGCAGGACCGTGCTATGGCTACACCTTC
>many|TRBJ1-2|.|TRBV5-6
CASSQYSAGGIYGYTF
TGTGCCAGCAGCCAATACAGTGCCGGGGGCATCTATGGCTACACCTTC
>once|TRBJ2-1|.|TRBV6-5
CASSYSSISERFF
TGTGCCAGCAGTTACTCGAGTATTTCTGAACGGTTCTTC
>.|TRBJ2-3|.|TRBV4-1
CASSQEGFSRGTDTQYF
TGCGCCAGCAGCCAAGAGGGCTTTAGCAGGGGCACAGATACGCAGTATTTT
>few|TRBJ2-2|.|TRBV15
CATSRDGNTGELFF
TGTGCCACCAGCAGAGACGGGAACACCGGGGAGCTGTTTTTT
>.|TRBJ1-1|.|TRBV5-1
CASRSTLNTEAFF
TGCGCCAGCAGGTCGACACTGAACACTGAAGCTTTCTTT
>.|TRBJ2-5|.|TRBV7-3
CASSPPPGETQYF
TGTGCCAGCAGCCCCCCCCCAGGAGAGACCCAGTACTTC
>few|TRBJ1-6|TRBD1|TRBV4-3
CASSHDANRGNNSPLHF
TGCGCCAGCAGCCATGATGCAAACAGGGGAAATAATTCACCCCTCCACTTT
>.|TRBJ2-7|.|TRBV7-2
CASSLAAVSYEQYF
TGTGCCAGCAGCTTGGCAGCGGTTTCCTACGAGCAGTACTTC
>once|TRBJ2-7|.|TRBV7-8
CASSPRGGVEQYF
TGTGCCAGCAGCCCAAGAGGGGGGGTTGAGCAGTACTTC
>few|TRBJ1-1|.|TRBV6-1
CASSESGAAFF
TGTGCCAGCAGTGAGTCAGGGGCCGCTTTCTTT
>.|TRBJ2-3|TRBD2|TRBV10-3
CAISGSGGGDTQYF
TGTGCCATCAGTGGGAGCGGGGGCGGAGATACGCAGTATTTT
>.|TRBJ2-2|TRBD2|TRBV2
CASSDPLAGTGELFF
TGTGCCAGCAGTGACCCCCTAGCGGGGACCGGGGAGCTGTTTTTT
>.|TRBJ2-2|.|TRBV10-1
CASSVGRLGRGGELFF
TGCGCCAGCAGTGTGGGCCGCTTGGGTAGAGGCGGGGAGCTGTTTTTT
>.|TRBJ1-6|.|TRBV7-4
CASSPGPLF
TGTGCCAGCAGCCCCGGTCCCCTTTTT
>.|TRBJ1-4|TRBD1|TRBV6-5
CASRRGQATNEKLFF
TGTGCCAGCAGGAGGGGACAGGCGACTAATGAAAAACTGTTTTTT
>.|TRBJ1-1|.|TRBV5-1
CASSLTITNTEAFF
TGCGCCAGCAGCTTGACGATAACGAACACTGAAGCTTTCTTT
>.|TRBJ1-1|.|TRBV18
CASSPRQMAGTEAFF
TGTGCCAGCTCACCGAGACAGATGGCGGGCACTGAAGCTTTCTTT
>.|TRBJ2-1|.|TRBV6-4
CASSPQGGSYNEQFF
TGTGCCAGCAGCCCTCAGGGAGGCTCCTACAATGAGCAGTTCTTC
>.|TRBJ2-1|TRBD2|TRBV5-1
CASSFTGGDNEQFF
TGCGCCAGCAGCTTCACGGGGGGAGACAATGAGCAGTTCTTC
>.|TRBJ2-1|.|TRBV19
CASSIDRGVSYNEQFF
TGTGCCAGTAGTATAGATCGCGGGGTTTCCTACAATGAGCAGTTCTTC
>.|TRBJ2-5|.|TRBV28
CASSSTREPETQYF
TGTGCCAGCAGTTCCACTAGGGAACCAGAGACCCAGTACTTC
>.|TRBJ1-4|TRBD1|TRBV5-1
CASSLGRTGVEKLFF
TGCGCCAGCAGCTTGGGACGGACAGGGGTTGAAAAACTGTTTTTT
>many|TRBJ1-1|.|TRBV28
CASSQPGGLFRMNTEAFF
TGTGCCAGCAGCCAGCCTGGGGGGCTGTTTCGGATGAACACTGAAGCTTTCTTT
>few|TRBJ1-1|.|TRBV2
CASIIKGGAFF
TGTGCCAGCATTATCAAGGGAGGGGCTTTCTTT
>.|TRBJ1-1|.|TRBV6-4
CASSEYWNAGPEAFF
TGTGCCAGCAGTGAATATTGGAACGCCGGACCTGAAGCTTTCTTT
>.|TRBJ2-2|.|TRBV6-1
CASSEWANTGELFF
TGTGCCAGCAGTGAATGGGCGAACACCGGGGAGCTGTTTTTT
>once|TRBJ1-6|.|TRBV7-2
CASSPLGTSNSPLHF
TGTGCCAGCAGCCCACTCGGGACATCTAATTCACCCCTCCACTTT
>few|TRBJ2-1|.|TRBV19
CASSIDPGTGNNEQFF
TGTGCCAGTAGTATAGATCCCGGGACGGGAAACAATGAGCAGTTCTTC
>.|TRBJ2-3|.|TRBV10-3
CAISEGQIADTQYF
TGTGCCATCAGTGAAGGACAGATAGCAGATACGCAGTATTTT
>.|TRBJ2-1|TRBD2|TRBV6-1
CASSEERGGPHEQFF
TGTGCCAGCAGTGAGGAGCGGGGGGGCCCCCATGAGCAGTTCTTC
>few|TRBJ1-1|.|TRBV18
CASSQQGSSEAFF
TGTGCCAGCTCACAACAGGGTAGCTCTGAAGCTTTCTTT
>.|TRBJ2-3|.|TRBV5-4
CASSLHFVGTDTQYF
TGTGCCAGCAGCTTACATTTCGTGGGCACAGATACGCAGTATTTT
>.|TRBJ2-3|TRBD2|TRBV29-1
CSVGLGLADTQYF
TGCAGCGTAGGCTTGGGACTAGCAGATACGCAGTATTTT
>few|TRBJ1-5|.|TRBV2
CASARGRGGEGNQPQHF
TGTGCCAGCGCTAGAGGGCGAGGGGGAGAGGGCAATCAGCCCCAGCATTTT